Each of the 3 T cell receptor beta chains below was sequenced from the same sample in a study of beta chain features in type 1 diabetes. Sequenced material consisted of expressed TCRB transcripts (all of the isolated RNA was reverse transcribed). Method: immunoSEQ multiplex PCR; TCRdb's copy keeps in-frame clones and lacks some. The table shows under 300,000 clones, with 25% to 30% occurring only once. The sequenced material came from central memory CD4+ T cells from blood. The source of these receptors is a man aged 25 to 45 in good health.

This rearrangement joins TRBV15 to TRBJ2-3; TRBD2 is a possible D gene (5 bases). Deletions cut 1 base from V and 0 bases from J, with 17 bases between. Germline V gene sequence: CDR1 LNHNV, CDR2 YYDKDF (reference sequence). This CDR3 spans 18 amino acids. The CDR3 loop reads CATSRGLRTGSSTDTQYF. In DNA, the CDR3 is TGTGCCACCAGCAGAGGCCTTCGGACGGGATCTAGCACAGATACGCAGTATTTT.

This clone has a handful of counts. This CDR3 is also generated by other DNA sequences in the sample. The J gene is TRBJ2-3, the V gene TRBV7-2; D gene uncertain. This CDR3 contains 12 residues. Germline V gene lookup returns CDR1 SGHTA and CDR2 FQGNSA. Trimming shortened V by 5 bases and J by 0 bases, and 3 bases separated the two germline ends. DNA for the CDR3: TGTGCCAGCAGCCCGAGCACAGATACGCAGTATTTT. It translates to CASSPSTDTQYF.

This clone appeared a few times. This rearrangement joins TRBV7-9 to TRBJ2-5, with 8 bases aligning to TRBD1. Germline V CDR1 and CDR2: SEHNR, FQNEAQ (reference sequence). The V and J ends lost 4 bases and 5 bases, in that order; junction bases with no gene match: 12. The CDR3 contains 16 residues. The CDR3 reads CASSYSGTGLRETQYF. CDR3 sequence (DNA): TGTGCCAGCAGCTATTCCGGGACAGGCTTAAGGGAGACCCAGTACTTC.